What follows are 28 T cell receptor beta chains derived from one specimen sequenced in a study of blood T cell repertoires in COVID-19. The repertoire was sequenced with immunoSEQ multiplex PCR; TCRdb's copy has only in-frame clones and lacks some. The data contain tens of thousands of clones, about 90% of them seen just once; the ten biggest clones take up approximately 5.9%. Material: peripheral blood. The source of these receptors is a man between 65 and 80 years old with active COVID-19.

This sequence joins TRBV4-1 and TRBJ1-1, with D possibly matching TRBD1 (6 bases). Looked up from germline, CDR1 is MGHRA and CDR2 is YSYEKL. V lost 2 bases, J lost 3 bases, and 13 bases lay in between. The CDR3 consists of 15 residues. The CDR3 region has the DNA TGCGCCAGCAGCCAACCACAGGGAGAGGACACTGAAGCTTTCTTT. This translates into CASSQPQGEDTEAFF.

This rearrangement joins TRBV2 to TRBJ1-1, with D perhaps TRBD1 (5 bases). The CDR3 has 18 amino acids. Trimming stripped 6 bases from V and 1 base from J, with 24 bases between. The germline gives CDR1 SNHLY, CDR2 FYNNEI. The CDR3 coding sequence is TGTGCCAGCAGAGATTACTTCCGGGCTCAAAGGGGGAACACTGAAGCTTTCTTT. Its translation is CASRDYFRAQRGNTEAFF.

V gene TRBV7-2 combines with J gene TRBJ1-4, with D tentatively TRBD1 (5 bases). CDR3 size: 15 residues. CDR1 is SGHTA and CDR2 is FQGNSA in the germline V gene. The V gene lost 4 bases and the J gene lost 6 bases, with 15 bases spanning the gap. The CDR3 loop is CASSYGGVSDEKLFF. The CDR3 DNA reads TGTGCCAGCAGCTATGGGGGGGTATCGGATGAAAAACTGTTTTTT.

CDR3 DNA sequence: TGTGCCAGCAGCTTCACTAGCGTGGTCACCGGGGAGCTGTTTTTT. Translated, it gives CASSFTSVVTGELFF. The V call is TRBV7-6, the J call TRBJ2-2, with 7 bases matching TRBD2. The J segment lost 4 bases and the V segment lost 3 bases, leaving 5 bases of the junction unmatched. The CDR3 covers 15 residues. The germline V gene has CDR1 SGHVS and CDR2 FNYEAQ.

The V and J genes are TRBV18 and TRBJ2-2; TRBD2 aligns across 9 bases. The CDR3 is made up of 16 amino acids. J lost 2 bases, V lost 0 bases, and 1 base had no gene match. From germline, CDR1 is KGHSH and CDR2 LQKENI. The CDR3 nucleotides read TGTGCCAGCTCACCACCGGGACTAGCTAACACCGGGGAGCTGTTTTTT. As protein: CASSPPGLANTGELFF.

This clone has only one observation. V is TRBV5-1 and J is TRBJ1-4, with 9 bases aligning to TRBD1. CDR1 and CDR2 (germline): SGHRS, YFSETQ. The CDR3 contains 15 residues. Losses at the gene ends were 0 bases for V and 7 bases for J; bases not matched to a gene: 4. The CDR3 region is CASSLAGTGFEKLFF. DNA of the CDR3: TGCGCCAGCAGCTTGGCCGGGACAGGGTTTGAAAAACTGTTTTTT.

The chain joins TRBV6-5 to TRBJ2-7, with TRBD1 matching 7 bases. From germline, CDR1 is MNHEY and CDR2 SVGAGI. Trimming cost V 6 bases and J 2 bases; bases outside gene matches: 4. CDR3 length equals 13 residues. In DNA form, the CDR3 reads TGTGCCAGCAGCCGGGACAGAGCCTACGAGCAGTACTTC. This codes for CASSRDRAYEQYF.

The CDR3 region is CASSQTGTGGLNTEAFF. CDR3 nucleotide sequence: TGTGCCAGCAGCCAGACCGGGACAGGGGGCTTGAACACTGAAGCTTTCTTT. J is TRBJ1-1 and V is TRBV5-4; 12 bases are shared with TRBD1. This CDR3 has 17 residues. Per germline, CDR1 SGHNT and CDR2 YYREEE (reference sequence). The ends lost 4 bases at V and 0 bases at J; junction bases unmatched: 7.

This clone was observed once. The chain employs TRBV19 and TRBJ1-2; no reliable D call. Germline-derived CDR1 and CDR2 are LNHDA and SQIVND (reference sequence). Between the trimmed V and J ends, which lost 5 bases and 6 bases, there was a span of 16 bases. CDR3 length equals 14 residues. The CDR3 DNA follows: TGTGCCAGTAGTCACCAGGCCCAAACGGATGGCTACACCTTC. It is translated as CASSHQAQTDGYTF. Supplemented by reference TRBV19 and TRBJ1-2, the full variable domain reads DGGITQSPKYLFRKEGQNVTLSCEQNLNHDAMYWYRQDPGQGLRLIYYSQIVNDFQKGDIAEGYSVSREKKESFPLTVTSAQKNPTAFYLCASSHQAQTDGYTFGSGTRLTVV.

The rearrangement joins TRBV14 to TRBJ2-1; tentative D call: TRBD2 (5 bases). The CDR3 is 14 amino acids. Trimming removed 2 bases at V and 9 bases at J, with 14 bases between. Germline CDR1 and CDR2: SGHDN and FVKESK. This CDR3 is CASSQFLAGVEQFF. Here the CDR3 DNA reads TGTGCCAGCAGCCAATTCCTGGCCGGGGTTGAGCAGTTCTTC.

The table lists this clone with a few counts. V usage is TRBV12-3 or TRBV12-4 and J usage is TRBJ1-5, with D unclear. There are 12 residues in the CDR3. Trimming removed 5 bases at V and 7 bases at J, with 9 bases between. CDR3: CASSDGLQPQHF. The CDR3 bases are TGTGCCAGCAGTGACGGGTTACAGCCCCAGCATTTT.

The chain employs TRBV7-3 and TRBJ2-5, with 15 bases lining up with TRBD2. The germline V gene has CDR1 SGHTA and CDR2 FQGTGA. The ends lost 5 bases at V and 4 bases at J; junction bases unmatched: 8. This CDR3 comprises 17 residues. In DNA form, the CDR3 reads TGTGCCAGCAGCCTCGGGACTAGCGGGGGGTGGTTAGAGACCCAGTACTTC. Translation: CASSLGTSGGWLETQYF.

The genes are TRBV15 and TRBJ1-6; tentatively, D is TRBD1 (6 bases). The CDR3 is 14 amino acids. The germline V gene encodes CDR1 LNHNV and CDR2 YYDKDF (reference sequence). V was shortened by 4 bases and J by 8 bases, with 12 bases between the two germline ends. For the CDR3, the DNA is TGTGCCACCAGCATGTCCAGGGGAGATTCACCCCTCCACTTT. The encoded protein is CATSMSRGDSPLHF.

V usage is TRBV3-1 (or the pseudogene TRBV3-2) and J usage is TRBJ2-7; the match to TRBD2 covers 10 bases. The trim removed 2 bases at V and 5 bases at J, leaving 9 bases unmatched. The germline V gene has CDR1 LGHDT and CDR2 YNNKEL (reference sequence). The CDR3 covers 16 residues. The CDR3 spells CASSQRTAGGQDEQYF. CDR3 nucleotides: TGTGCCAGCAGCCAACGGACAGCGGGGGGGCAAGACGAGCAGTACTTC.

The chain recombines TRBV19 with TRBJ2-7; TRBD1 matches 8 bases. Germline CDR1 is LNHDA and CDR2 is SQIVND (reference sequence). Trimming removed 4 bases from V and 3 bases from J; junction bases left unmatched: 11. This CDR3 contains 16 residues. Here the CDR3 reads CASSKTGTGNNYEQYF. Written as DNA, the CDR3 is TGTGCCAGTAGTAAGACCGGGACAGGTAATAACTACGAGCAGTACTTC.

The V call is TRBV27, the J call TRBJ2-7; 7 bases match TRBD1. In germline, CDR1 is MNHEY, CDR2 SMNVEV (reference sequence). V shed 5 bases, J shed 3 bases, and the junction held 13 bases outside the gene matches. CDR3 length: 16 residues. The CDR3 region is CASSPPPTGAYYEQYF. DNA for the CDR3: TGTGCCAGCAGTCCACCCCCAACAGGGGCTTACTACGAGCAGTACTTC.

This chain joins TRBV12-3 or TRBV12-4 and TRBJ2-5; D unresolved. The J call may be in error: the DNA end matches TRBJ2-7 better. The CDR3 length is 13 residues. The CDR3 sequence: CASSLGAVYEQYF. In DNA form, the CDR3 reads TGTGCCAGCAGTTTAGGGGCAGTTTACGAGCAGTACTTC.

V gene TRBV29-1 combines with J gene TRBJ2-3; TRBD1 aligns across 10 bases. J was trimmed by 0 bases and V by 7 bases; bases with no gene match: 7. The germline V gene encodes CDR1 SQVTM and CDR2 ANQGSEA. The CDR3 is 15 amino acids. The CDR3 spells CSARDRGFSTDTQYF. The CDR3 region has the DNA TGCAGCGCTCGGGACAGGGGATTTAGCACAGATACGCAGTATTTT.

On this clone: One junction end disagrees with the germline gene, perhaps due to a read error. CDR3 residues: CAISESQGSRDF. The CDR3, as DNA: TGTGCCATCAGTGAGTCGCAGGGGTCGAGAGACTTC. The chain links TRBV10-3 to TRBJ2-7; tentatively, D is TRBD1 (6 bases). CDR1 is ENHRY and CDR2 is SYGVKD in the germline V gene. The CDR3 length is 12 residues.

As for this clone: Compared with germline, one end of the junction differs, possibly owing to a read error. The chain couples TRBV11-3 to TRBJ2-7; D is ambiguous. The CDR3 sequence is 13 residues long. Germline V gene sequence: CDR1 SGHNT, CDR2 YENEEA. The CDR3 loop is CASSLEFGVEQHF. CDR3 DNA: TGTGCCAGCAGCTTAGAGTTCGGAGTTGAGCAGCACTTC. Supplemented by reference TRBV11-3 and TRBJ2-7, the full variable domain reads EAGVVQSPRYKIIEKKQPVAFWCNPISGHNTLYWYLQNLGQGPELLIRYENEEAVDDSQLPKDRFSAERLKGVDSTLKIQPAELGDSAVYLCASSLEFGVEQHFGPGTRLTVT.

For the CDR3, the DNA is TGTGCCAGCAGTGACGGCGGGGTGTTCCATGAGCAGTTCTTC. Translated, it gives CASSDGGVFHEQFF. The chain combines TRBV2 with TRBJ2-1, with D tentatively TRBD2 (6 bases). This CDR3 region has 14 residues. V was cut by 3 bases and J by 8 bases, with 14 bases left in between. CDR1 and CDR2 from the germline V gene are SNHLY and FYNNEI.

This chain joins TRBV30 and TRBJ2-1; 9 nucleotides align to TRBD2. V lost 0 bases to trimming and J lost 9 bases; unmatched junction nucleotides: 3. Germline V gene data show CDR1 as GTSNPN and CDR2 as SVGIG (reference sequence). This CDR3 comprises 13 residues. The CDR3 sequence: CAWSVGTSFEQFF. Written as DNA, the CDR3 is TGTGCCTGGAGTGTCGGGACTAGCTTTGAGCAGTTCTTC.

This chain joins TRBV9 and TRBJ1-1; possibly TRBD1 for D (6 bases). Germline V lookup: CDR1 SGDLS, CDR2 YYNGEE. The CDR3 length is 13 residues. The germline V and J ends were trimmed by 4 bases and 6 bases, with 13 bases remaining between them. CDR3 amino acids: CASSPRTVPEAFF. CDR3 DNA: TGTGCCAGCAGCCCGCGGACAGTTCCTGAAGCTTTCTTT.

The chain is built from TRBV4-2 and TRBJ2-2, with D tentatively TRBD1 (5 bases). The CDR3 is 15 amino acids. CDR1 LGHNA and CDR2 YNFKEQ come from the germline V gene. The V gene lost 1 base and the J gene lost 3 bases, with 9 bases spanning the gap. Here the CDR3 DNA reads TGTGCCAGCAGCCAAGCCCCAGGGTACACCGGGGAGCTGTTTTTT. Residues: CASSQAPGYTGELFF.

The chain couples TRBV19 to TRBJ1-6, with 8 bases matching TRBD1. Germline assignment: CDR1 LNHDA and CDR2 SQIVND (reference sequence). This CDR3 comprises 14 residues. V was pared by 5 bases and J by 10 bases, with 7 bases of the junction left unmatched. CDR3 DNA sequence: TGTGCCAGTAGTCCGCCGGACAGGGTGTCACCCCTCCACTTT. As protein: CASSPPDRVSPLHF. Complete variable domain (other parts from reference TRBV19 and TRBJ1-6): DGGITQSPKYLFRKEGQNVTLSCEQNLNHDAMYWYRQDPGQGLRLIYYSQIVNDFQKGDIAEGYSVSREKKESFPLTVTSAQKNPTAFYLCASSPPDRVSPLHFGNGTRLTVT.

V is TRBV30 and J is TRBJ1-6, with a weak D call TRBD1 (5 bases). Trimming left V 4 bases short and J 1 base short, with 14 bases between. This CDR3 has 16 amino acids. CDR1 is GTSNPN, CDR2 SVGIG, per germline (reference sequence). The CDR3 is CAWTLFGGSYNSPLHF. CDR3 nucleotide sequence: TGTGCCTGGACCCTCTTCGGGGGATCCTATAATTCACCCCTCCACTTT.

The chain combines TRBV9 with TRBJ2-3, with D possibly TRBD2 on 5 matching bases. Germline V CDR1 and CDR2: SGDLS, YYNGEE. V lost 4 bases to trimming and J lost 9 bases, with 21 bases between them. There are 15 residues in the CDR3. Here the CDR3 DNA reads TGTGCCAGCAGCCGGGCGGGCCTCCCTGTCCCCACGCAGTATTTT. It codes for CASSRAGLPVPTQYF.

This clone was observed a few times. The V and J genes are TRBV5-1 and TRBJ2-1; TRBD2 matches 13 bases. This CDR3 is 15 amino acids long. Per the germline V gene, CDR1 is SGHRS and CDR2 is YFSETQ. Unmatched junction bases numbered 5, after V lost 3 bases and J lost 8 bases. This CDR3 is CASSWTSGGFYEQFF. The CDR3 coding sequence is TGCGCCAGCAGCTGGACTAGCGGGGGTTTCTATGAGCAGTTCTTC. Full variable domain (remainder filled in from reference TRBV5-1 and TRBJ2-1): KAGVTQTPRYLIKTRGQQVTLSCSPISGHRSVSWYQQTPGQGLQFLFEYFSETQRNKGNFPGRFSGRQFSNSRSEMNVSTLELGDSALYLCASSWTSGGFYEQFFGPGTRLTVL.